These 9 T cell receptor beta chains were all obtained from the same sample, sequenced in a study of blood T cells in healthy people across ages. For the second PCR, which ran for about 7 to 11 cycles, a sample-barcoded 5' primer and a J-beta primer mix were used. TCRdb ran MiXCR on the 5' RACE reads and lists one entry per CDR3 protein. Here the sample spans about 1 million distinct CDR3 sequences, approximately 25% being singletons. These same records also appear under a second study, on T cells of mothers and their children.

Sequences were obtained from blood. Receptors were obtained from a girl aged 2 to 10 in good health.

The rearrangement links TRBV20-1 to TRBJ2-3; a possible D gene is TRBD2 (5 bases). In germline, CDR1 is DFQATT, CDR2 SNEGSKA (reference sequence). V dropped 5 bases and J dropped 6 bases, with 24 bases sitting between them. CDR3 size: 16 residues. The CDR3 spells CSARQPGRPPGDTQYF. DNA for the CDR3: TGCAGTGCTCGCCAACCGGGAAGACCTCCCGGGGATACGCAGTATTTT.

This clonotype was detected a few times. Its ends do not fully match the called genes, so a read error is possible. The chain uses TRBV20-1 and TRBJ1-2, with 7 bases identical to TRBD1. Germline assignment: CDR1 DFQATT and CDR2 SNEGSKA (reference sequence). This CDR3 is 12 amino acids long. The CDR3 reads CSASLQGGGYAF. CDR3 DNA sequence: TGCAGTGCTAGCTTGCAGGGGGGAGGCTACGCCTTC.

This clonotype was seen more than once but under ten times. The J gene is TRBJ1-2, the V gene TRBV13; 10 bases line up with TRBD1. The CDR3 runs to 15 residues. Per the germline V gene, CDR1 is PRHDT and CDR2 is FYEKMQ (reference sequence). V was clipped by 5 bases and J by 3 bases; unmatched bases: 6. The CDR3 region has the DNA TGTGCCAGCAGCCCTCGACAGGGGGCCGACTATGGCTACACCTTC. It codes for CASSPRQGADYGYTF.

This clonotype was seen more than once but under ten times. The J gene is TRBJ1-6, the V gene TRBV28; unclear D gene. The CDR3 covers 14 residues. Deletions cut 2 bases from V and 4 bases from J, with 6 bases between. Germline CDR1 and CDR2: MDHEN and SYDVKM. Here the CDR3 reads CASSLVGYNSPLHF. CDR3 bases: TGTGCCAGCAGTTTAGTGGGGTATAATTCACCCCTCCACTTT.

This clonotype was observed a few times. The rearrangement uses TRBV7-8 and TRBJ2-1; D remains ambiguous. Trimming pared 1 base from V and 2 bases from J, leaving 9 bases between. This CDR3 has 15 amino acids. Germline V gene lookup returns CDR1 SGHVS and CDR2 FQNEAQ. DNA of the CDR3: TGTGCCAGCAGCTTAGTAAGCAGCACCTACAATGAGCAGTTCTTC. Encoded protein: CASSLVSSTYNEQFF.

A word on this clonotype: The junction differs from germline at one of its ends, possibly a read error. The chain carries TRBV4-2 and TRBJ2-5; no clear D gene. CDR1 is LGHNA and CDR2 is YNFKEQ in the germline V gene. This CDR3 is 13 amino acids long. The CDR3 bases are TGTGCCAGCAGCCAAGTTGAGGAAGAGACCCAGCACTTC. It yields the protein CASSQVEEETQHF.

This chain links TRBV9 with TRBJ2-5, with 16 bases aligning to TRBD2. TRBJ2-7 matches the DNA end more closely, so the J call is doubtful. This CDR3 spans 16 amino acids. Germline V lookup: CDR1 SGDLS, CDR2 YYNGEE. Written as DNA, the CDR3 is TGTGCCAGCAGCGCGGGACTAGCGGGAGGGTTCGACGAGCAGTACTTC. Its translation: CASSAGLAGGFDEQYF.

This clonotype has just a few counts. The chain is built from TRBV20-1 and TRBJ2-3; D possibly corresponds to TRBD1 (6 bases). V was trimmed by 6 bases and J by 3 bases, leaving 10 bases between them. CDR1 and CDR2 (germline): DFQATT, SNEGSKA (reference sequence). The CDR3 is 12 amino acids. CDR3 loop: CSAPDSTDTQYF. DNA for the CDR3: TGCAGTGCCCCGGACAGTACAGATACGCAGTATTTT.

The V and J genes are TRBV7-2 and TRBJ1-4; D uncertain. Germline CDR1 SGHTA, CDR2 FQGNSA. The CDR3 is 14 amino acids. V was shortened by 4 bases and J by 7 bases, with 13 bases between the two germline ends. The CDR3 nucleotides are TGTGCCAGCAGCTCGATGGGCCGAGGTGAAAAACTGTTTTTT. Translation gives CASSSMGRGEKLFF.